These 9 T cell receptor beta chains came from one sample sequenced in a study of T cell repertoires in cytomegalovirus infection. TCRdb independently ran MiXCR on the reads; one entry per CDR3 protein. The data contain roughly 190,000 distinct CDR3 sequences, more than 9% of them singletons. The sample comprised PBMCs. These receptors all stem from a human donor in good health (CMV status not recorded). Some clones in this sample may be carry-over from other donors' samples.

This clonotype was recorded at least ten times. The DNA of the CDR3 is TGTGCCAGCAGCCTGGGACAGGGTCGCACCGGGGAGCTGTTTTTT. This sequence encodes CASSLGQGRTGELFF. V gene TRBV7-2 combines with J gene TRBJ2-2; 9 bases agree with TRBD1. The ends lost 5 bases at V and 4 bases at J; junction bases unmatched: 5. This CDR3 region has 15 residues. Germline CDR1 and CDR2: SGHTA and FQGNSA.

This clonotype was counted ten times or more. V and J are TRBV12-3 or TRBV12-4 and TRBJ2-7, with 7 bases fitting TRBD2. There are 14 residues in the CDR3. V shed 1 base and J 4 bases; nucleotides not matched to a gene: 4. The CDR3 DNA sequence: TGTGCCAGCAGTTTAGTGGGAGGGCGGTACGAGCAGTACTTC. Translating it yields CASSLVGGRYEQYF.

Turning to this clonotype: This may come from a read error, since a much larger clone is one base off. The chain has TRBV7-3 and TRBJ1-2; 8 nucleotides line up with TRBD1. The germline gives CDR1 SGHTA, CDR2 FQGTGA. This CDR3 is built from 14 residues. CDR3 protein: CASSSGGHSYSYTF. In DNA, the CDR3 is TGTGCCAGCAGTTCAGGGGGCCACTCCTATAGCTACACCTTC.

V and J are TRBV20-1 and TRBJ2-4; D is ambiguous. Germline loops: CDR1 DFQATT, CDR2 SNEGSKA (reference sequence). V gave up 0 bases and J gave up 6 bases, with 12 bases separating them. The CDR3 is 14 residues long. The CDR3 bases are TGCAGTGCTAGAGATTATCAGGCGCTAAACATTCAGTACTTC. Translation gives CSARDYQALNIQYF.

This clonotype was seen repeatedly, ten times or more. The chain employs TRBV18 and TRBJ2-1; possibly TRBD1 or TRBD2 for D (5 bases each). The CDR3 loop spans 15 amino acids. Germline V gene data show CDR1 as KGHSH and CDR2 as LQKENI. Trimming took off 6 bases at V and 3 bases at J, with 15 bases between the two ends. The CDR3 DNA reads TGTGCCAGCTCCACCTCCAGGGACCTCTACAATGAGCAGTTCTTC. Protein: CASSTSRDLYNEQFF.

This sequence joins TRBV20-1 and TRBJ2-7, with D unclear. Trimming cost V 3 bases and J 3 bases, with 9 bases left between them. The CDR3 has 12 residues. Germline CDR1 and CDR2: DFQATT and SNEGSKA (reference sequence). The CDR3 coding sequence is TGCAGTGCTAGGGCCCATGACTACGAGCAGTACTTC. Translated: CSARAHDYEQYF.

This clonotype was seen at least ten times. The chain uses TRBV12-3 or TRBV12-4 and TRBJ1-1, with 10 bases identical to TRBD1. The CDR3 is made up of 14 amino acids. J was trimmed by 7 bases and V by 6 bases; bases with no gene match: 8. CDR3 coding DNA: TGTGCCAGCAGCCGTAAGGACAGGGGGGATGAAGCTTTCTTT. It translates to CASSRKDRGDEAFF.

This clonotype was seen repeatedly, ten times or more. The chain recombines TRBV5-1 with TRBJ1-5; the match to TRBD1 covers 7 bases. V lost 2 bases and J lost 6; bases outside the gene matches: 8. The V gene's germline CDR1 is SGHRS and CDR2 YFSETQ. This CDR3 is built from 15 residues. The CDR3 sequence: CASSFQGGEGQPQHF. CDR3 sequence (DNA): TGCGCCAGCAGCTTCCAAGGGGGCGAAGGTCAGCCCCAGCATTTT.

This clonotype was detected only a few times. The rearrangement joins TRBV30 to TRBJ1-1; D uncertain. V was clipped by 7 bases and J by 1 base, with 7 bases between them. Per the germline V gene, CDR1 is GTSNPN and CDR2 is SVGIG (reference sequence). The length of the CDR3 is 11 residues. CDR3 coding DNA: TGTGCCTTAGCCCGGAACACTGAAGCTTTCTTT. Its protein is CALARNTEAFF.